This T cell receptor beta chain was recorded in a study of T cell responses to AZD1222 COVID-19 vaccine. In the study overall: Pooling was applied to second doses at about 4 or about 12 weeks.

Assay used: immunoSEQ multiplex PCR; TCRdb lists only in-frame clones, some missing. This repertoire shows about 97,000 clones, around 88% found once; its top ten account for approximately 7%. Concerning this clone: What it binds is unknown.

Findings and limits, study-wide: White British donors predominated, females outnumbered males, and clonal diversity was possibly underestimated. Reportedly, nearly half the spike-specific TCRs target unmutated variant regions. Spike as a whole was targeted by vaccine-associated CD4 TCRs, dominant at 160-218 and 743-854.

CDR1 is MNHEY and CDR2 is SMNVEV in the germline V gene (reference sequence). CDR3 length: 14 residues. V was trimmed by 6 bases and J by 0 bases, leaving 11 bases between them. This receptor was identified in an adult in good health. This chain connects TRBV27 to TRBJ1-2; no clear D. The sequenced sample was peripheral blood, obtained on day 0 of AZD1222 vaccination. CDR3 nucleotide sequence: TGTGCCAGCAGGCCAACAGACTCTAACTATGGCTACACCTTC. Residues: CASRPTDSNYGYTF.